This TCR beta chain was sequenced during a study of cytomegalovirus exposure and HLA in healthy donors. In the case of this clone: Its antigen is unidentified.

This CDR3 has 13 residues. The V and J ends lost 2 bases and 7 bases, in that order; junction bases with no gene match: 4. Germline CDR1 SGHVS, CDR2 FQNEAQ. PCR used 60 Vbeta primers and 13 Jbeta primers. Generated by immunoSEQ multiplex PCR, the TCRdb table keeps only in-frame clones and is missing some. In the table there are over 90,000 clones, around 77% of which are singletons. Study conclusions and caveats: One later analysis reportedly identified an Asian-associated ancestry cluster that showed fewer N-insertions than the approximately 700-donor mean. Available immune exposure information covered CMV serostatus only. The study flagged about 150 TCR beta chains as cytomegalovirus-associated. Generally TCR sequences proved uncommon, though certain public TCRs appeared in numerous donors.

The material sequenced was PBMCs. The TCR originated in a woman aged 55-69 years in good health and CMV-seropositive. The rearrangement uses TRBV7-8 and TRBJ1-2; 7 bases are a match to TRBD1. The CDR3 loop is CASSLRQGRGYTF. In DNA form, the CDR3 reads TGTGCCAGCAGCTTAAGACAGGGCCGTGGCTACACCTTC.